Described below is a single T cell receptor beta chain sequence and its context. This entry belongs to a study of blood T cells in healthy people across ages. J gave up 8 bases and V 4 bases, and 10 bases lay outside the gene matches. Germline CDR1 reads SGHVS; CDR2 reads FNYEAQ. This CDR3 is built from 15 residues. Primed by a sample-barcoded 5' primer and a J-beta primer mix, a second PCR proceeded for roughly 7 to 11 cycles. Every cDNA molecule carried a tag from a template-switch adaptor bearing 12 random nucleotides. TCRdb recomputed calls from the 5' RACE reads with MiXCR, one row per CDR3 protein. The sample lists about 680,000 distinct CDR3 sequences; over 45% were seen once.

This sequence was found in a woman in her sixties or seventies in good health. The V call is TRBV7-6, the J call TRBJ2-1, with 8 bases aligning to TRBD1. Sequenced: blood. CDR3: CASSSGQGGVYEQFF. CDR3 sequence (DNA): TGTGCCAGCAGCTCCGGACAGGGCGGAGTATATGAGCAGTTCTTC.